The rows below give T cell receptor beta chains drawn from one sample of a study of blood T cells in healthy people across ages. TCRdb reprocessed the 5' RACE reads with MiXCR, giving one entry per CDR3 protein. The data contain 1.6 million or so distinct CDR3 sequences, 30% to 35% of them singletons. Sequencing used blood. All receptors come from a woman aged 30 to 39 in good health. CDR3s include the opening cysteine and the closing phenylalanine or tryptophan. Each record gives: CDR3 protein, CDR3 DNA, J gene, D gene, V gene, clone size. D genes are given only for firm matches. For some rows the clone size is stated as once, few or many, or as a class when expanded; others skip it.

cdr3_aa: CASSDLNYGYTF; cdr3_nt: TGTGCCAGCAGTGACCTTAACTATGGCTACACCTTC; j_call: TRBJ1-2; d_call: -; v_call: TRBV28; clone_size: -
cdr3_aa: CASSSPTSGGAFNEQFF; cdr3_nt: TGTGCCAGCAGCTCCCCGACTAGCGGGGGGGCCTTCAATGAGCAGTTCTTC; j_call: TRBJ2-1; d_call: TRBD2; v_call: TRBV7-3; clone_size: -
cdr3_aa: CASSPPGGTSGGFTDTQYF; cdr3_nt: TGTGCCAGCAGCCCCCCCGGGGGAACAAGCGGGGGGTTCACAGATACGCAGTATTTT; j_call: TRBJ2-3; d_call: TRBD2; v_call: TRBV7-9; clone_size: few
cdr3_aa: CSASVRQRAYNEQFF; cdr3_nt: TGCAGTGCTAGCGTCCGCCAGCGGGCTTACAATGAGCAGTTCTTC; j_call: TRBJ2-1; d_call: -; v_call: TRBV20-1; clone_size: -
cdr3_aa: CAISESFTSGQETQYF; cdr3_nt: TGTGCCATCAGTGAGTCGTTTACTAGCGGACAAGAGACCCAGTACTTC; j_call: TRBJ2-5; d_call: TRBD2; v_call: TRBV10-3; clone_size: -
cdr3_aa: CASSGQGDAGANVLTF; cdr3_nt: TGTGCCAGCAGCGGACAGGGTGATGCAGGGGCCAACGTCCTGACTTTC; j_call: TRBJ2-6; d_call: TRBD1; v_call: TRBV9; clone_size: few
cdr3_aa: CSARDPSGRTYNEQFF; cdr3_nt: TGCAGTGCTAGAGATCCTAGCGGGAGGACCTACAATGAGCAGTTCTTC; j_call: TRBJ2-1; d_call: TRBD2; v_call: TRBV20-1; clone_size: -
cdr3_aa: CASSLGTGYTF; cdr3_nt: TGTGCCAGCAGTTTAGGAACTGGCTACACCTTC; j_call: TRBJ1-2; d_call: -; v_call: TRBV12-3/TRBV12-4; clone_size: many
cdr3_aa: CASSNNNSPLHF; cdr3_nt: TGTGCCAGCAGTAACAATAATTCACCCCTCCACTTT; j_call: TRBJ1-6; d_call: -; v_call: TRBV2; clone_size: -
cdr3_aa: CASSDRGVRDTQYF; cdr3_nt: TGTGCCAGCAGCGATCGGGGTGTTAGAGATACGCAGTATTTT; j_call: TRBJ2-3; d_call: -; v_call: TRBV6-1; clone_size: few
cdr3_aa: CASSQTGLNSPLHF; cdr3_nt: TGTGCCAGCAGCCAAACAGGGCTTAATTCACCCCTCCACTTT; j_call: TRBJ1-6; d_call: -; v_call: TRBV11-3; clone_size: -
cdr3_aa: CAWSRQGENTEAFF; cdr3_nt: TGTGCCTGGAGCCGACAGGGGGAGAACACTGAAGCTTTCTTT; j_call: TRBJ1-1; d_call: TRBD1; v_call: TRBV30; clone_size: few